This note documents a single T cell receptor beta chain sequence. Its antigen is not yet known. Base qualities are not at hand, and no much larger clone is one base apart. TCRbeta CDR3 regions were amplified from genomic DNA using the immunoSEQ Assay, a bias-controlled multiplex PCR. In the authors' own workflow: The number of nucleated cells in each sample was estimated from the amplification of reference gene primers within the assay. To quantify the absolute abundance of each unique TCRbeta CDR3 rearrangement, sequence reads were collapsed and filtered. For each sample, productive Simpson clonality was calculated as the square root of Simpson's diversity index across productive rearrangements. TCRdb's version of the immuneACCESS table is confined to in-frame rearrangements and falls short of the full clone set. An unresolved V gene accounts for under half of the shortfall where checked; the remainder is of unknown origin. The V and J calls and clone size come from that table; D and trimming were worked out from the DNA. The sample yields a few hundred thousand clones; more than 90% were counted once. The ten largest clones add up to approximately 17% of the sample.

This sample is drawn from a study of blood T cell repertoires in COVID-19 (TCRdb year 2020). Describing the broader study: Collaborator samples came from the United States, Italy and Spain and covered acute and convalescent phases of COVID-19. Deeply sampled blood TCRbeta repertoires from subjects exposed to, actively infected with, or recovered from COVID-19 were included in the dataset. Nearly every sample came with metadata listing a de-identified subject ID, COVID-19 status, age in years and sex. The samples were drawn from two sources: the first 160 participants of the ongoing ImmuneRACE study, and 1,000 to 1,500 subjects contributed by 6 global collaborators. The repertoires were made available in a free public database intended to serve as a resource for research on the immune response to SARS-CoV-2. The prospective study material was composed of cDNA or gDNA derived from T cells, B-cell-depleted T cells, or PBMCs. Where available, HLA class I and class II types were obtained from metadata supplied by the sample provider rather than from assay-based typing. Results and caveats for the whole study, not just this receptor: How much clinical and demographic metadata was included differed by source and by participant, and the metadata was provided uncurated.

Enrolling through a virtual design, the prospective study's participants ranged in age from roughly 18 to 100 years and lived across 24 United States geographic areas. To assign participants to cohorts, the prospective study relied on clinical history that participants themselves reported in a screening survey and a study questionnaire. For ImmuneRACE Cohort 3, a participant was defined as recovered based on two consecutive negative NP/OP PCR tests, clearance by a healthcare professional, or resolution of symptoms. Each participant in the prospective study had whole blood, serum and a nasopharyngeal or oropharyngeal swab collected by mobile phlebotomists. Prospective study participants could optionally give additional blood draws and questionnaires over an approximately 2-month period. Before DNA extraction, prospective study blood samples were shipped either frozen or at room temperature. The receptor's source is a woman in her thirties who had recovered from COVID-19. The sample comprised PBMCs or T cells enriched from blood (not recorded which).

The nucleotide sequence is TGTGCCAGCAGCCCAAACAGGGGAGGCAATCAGCCCCAGCATTTT. Translated, it reads CASSPNRGGNQPQHF. The chain joins TRBV28 to TRBJ1-5; TRBD1 aligns with 7 central bases. The germline V gene specifies MDHEN as CDR1 and SYDVKM as CDR2. Ends trimmed: V by 6 bases, J by 2 bases; bases unmatched to a gene: 7. The CDR3 runs 15 amino acids, cysteine and phenylalanine included. Solely the CDR3 DNA is kept, with 45 bases framed from the first base.